Detailed here is one T cell receptor (beta chain). This sample stems from a study of blood T cell repertoires in COVID-19. Study overall: The United States, Italy and Spain supplied acute and convalescent COVID-19 samples.

CDR3 length equals 14 residues. Germline V gene lookup returns CDR1 GTSNPN and CDR2 SVGIG (reference sequence). Sequencing used immunoSEQ multiplex PCR; TCRdb keeps in-frame clones, though not all of them. Among 180,000 or so clones listed, over 80% were seen once. The material sequenced was PBMCs or T cells enriched from blood (not recorded which). The receptor was derived from an older woman who had recovered from COVID-19. V gene TRBV30 combines with J gene TRBJ1-3; D remains ambiguous. CDR3 sequence (DNA): TGTGCTGGAGGTCCCGATACACCGGGAAACACCATATATTTT. Translating it yields CAGGPDTPGNTIYF.